What follows are 28 T cell receptor beta chains derived from one specimen sequenced in a study of T cells after yellow fever vaccination (dated by TCRdb to the late 2010s). The treatment or condition label, as the study defines it: live attenuated yellow fever vaccine strain. Libraries were made using 5' RACE. Sequencing used an Illumina HiSeq 2500. TCRdb ran its own pipeline on the public reads, namely fastp trimming at Q25 and MiXCR clone calling, and kept in-frame beta chains. Every CDR3 protein is listed once, alongside the most common genes and DNA of its rows. Counted in this sample were more than 120,000 distinct CDR3 sequences; 7.7% of them appeared once. Of the sample, less than 0.85% is held by the ten largest clones. The sample in question was CD4+ T cells sorted from PBMCs, obtained 5 days after the yellow fever booster vaccination. Receptors originate from a man aged 25 to 40 who received the YFV17D yellow fever vaccine.

In the case of this clonotype: Sequence at one end of the junction differs from germline and may be a read error. The chain is built from TRBV12-3 or TRBV12-4 and TRBJ2-3, with 12 bases lining up with TRBD1. The CDR3 contains 15 residues. DNA for the CDR3: TGTGCCAGCATTCCCGGGACAGGGGGCACCGATACGCAGTATTTT. It codes for CASIPGTGGTDTQYF.

In its sample, this clonotype was seen many times. V usage is TRBV12-3 or TRBV12-4 and J usage is TRBJ2-4; D ambiguous. This CDR3 contains 16 residues. V shed 1 base and J shed 0 bases, with 10 bases lying between them. The CDR3 loop reads CASSLEGKLAKNIQYF. The CDR3 DNA sequence: TGTGCCAGCAGTTTAGAGGGAAAATTAGCCAAAAACATTCAGTACTTC.

This clonotype was counted ten times or more. The CDR3 DNA reads TGCAGTGCTCGGGGCGTTGTCGGTTTGCAGTTCTTC. It codes for CSARGVVGLQFF. V and J are TRBV20-1 and TRBJ2-1; the D gene could be TRBD1 or TRBD2 (5 bases each). The CDR3 contains 12 residues. V lost 5 bases, J lost 12 bases, and 17 bases lay in between. Germline V lookup: CDR1 DFQATT, CDR2 SNEGSKA (reference sequence).

This clonotype appeared many times. The chain recombines TRBV7-2 with TRBJ2-7; 10 bases fit TRBD2. The CDR3 is made up of 15 amino acids. CDR1 is SGHTA, CDR2 FQGNSA, per germline. V dropped 5 bases and J dropped 1; count of bases not matched to a gene: 5. CDR3 amino acids: CASSQTSGASYEQYF. For the CDR3, the DNA is TGTGCCAGCAGCCAAACTAGCGGGGCTTCCTACGAGCAGTACTTC. Using reference TRBV7-2 and TRBJ2-7 for the parts outside the CDR3, the full variable domain is GAGVSQSPSNKVTEKGKDVELRCDPISGHTALYWYRQSLGQGLEFLIYFQGNSAPDKSGLPSDRFSAERTGGSVSTLTIQRTQQEDSAVYLCASSQTSGASYEQYFGPGTRLTVT.

In its sample, this clonotype was seen many times. V is TRBV7-6 and J is TRBJ1-3; maybe TRBD1 (5 bases). Germline loops: CDR1 SGHVS, CDR2 FNYEAQ. The CDR3 is 16 residues long. Trimming removed 1 base at V and 0 bases at J, with 10 bases between. In DNA form, the CDR3 reads TGTGCCAGCAGCTTAGAACAGGCGCACTCTGGAAACACCATATATTTT. Translating it yields CASSLEQAHSGNTIYF.

The chain employs TRBV7-9 and TRBJ2-5; 7 bases line up with TRBD2. CDR1 and CDR2 (germline): SEHNR, FQNEAQ (reference sequence). This CDR3 region has 12 residues. Trimming took 4 bases from V and 5 from J; bases not matched to a gene: 1. The CDR3: CASSWGGETQYF. DNA for the CDR3: TGTGCCAGCAGCTGGGGGGGTGAGACCCAGTACTTC.

The chain recombines TRBV7-2 with TRBJ2-3; D possibly corresponds to TRBD2 (5 bases). The CDR3 length is 16 residues. Germline V CDR1 and CDR2: SGHTA, FQGNSA. V was shortened by 2 bases and J by 6 bases, with 18 bases between the two germline ends. Here the CDR3 reads CASSLITRGPNDTQYF. The CDR3 region has the DNA TGTGCCAGCAGCTTAATCACGAGAGGGCCGAACGATACGCAGTATTTT.

This clonotype showed up many times. The chain couples TRBV7-2 to TRBJ1-6, with D possibly being TRBD1 (6 bases). Germline lookup yields CDR1 SGHTA and CDR2 FQGNSA. Trimming stripped 5 bases from V and 5 bases from J, with 19 bases between. CDR3 length: 17 amino acids. For the CDR3, the DNA is TGTGCCAGCAGCCTGGGGGGGCCAGGATCCAATAATTCACCCCTCCACTTT. Protein sequence: CASSLGGPGSNNSPLHF.

This clonotype was seen many times. The chain links TRBV7-2 to TRBJ1-1, with D perhaps matching TRBD1 (6 bases). Looked up from germline, CDR1 is SGHTA and CDR2 is FQGNSA. Deletions cut 1 base from V and 7 bases from J, with 7 bases between. The CDR3 is 12 amino acids. CDR3 in DNA: TGTGCCAGCAGCTTAGGACAGGTTGAAGCTTTCTTT. Amino acids: CASSLGQVEAFF.

The table lists this clonotype with many counts. The rearrangement links TRBV5-4 to TRBJ2-2, with unresolved D. With 5 bases removed from V and 6 bases from J, the gap between germline ends came to 8 bases. The V gene's germline CDR1 is SGHNT and CDR2 YYREEE (reference sequence). The CDR3 is 12 residues long. CDR3: CASRIESGELFF. The CDR3 DNA sequence: TGTGCCAGCAGAATCGAGTCCGGGGAGCTGTTTTTT.

This clonotype was found a few times. The chain carries TRBV7-2 and TRBJ2-1; 7 nucleotides align to TRBD1. The germline V gene encodes CDR1 SGHTA and CDR2 FQGNSA. The trim removed 3 bases at V and 3 bases at J, leaving 5 bases unmatched. The CDR3 contains 15 residues. This CDR3 is CASSFSGQIYNEQFF. CDR3 DNA sequence: TGTGCCAGCAGCTTCTCGGGACAGATCTACAATGAGCAGTTCTTC.

This clonotype was picked up a small number of times. V gene TRBV5-4 combines with J gene TRBJ2-1; 8 bases map to TRBD2. V shed 2 bases and J 1 base; nucleotides not matched to a gene: 2. Germline V lookup: CDR1 SGHNT, CDR2 YYREEE (reference sequence). The CDR3 covers 15 residues. The CDR3 here is CASSFTSGSYNEQFF. CDR3 sequence (DNA): TGTGCCAGCAGCTTTACTAGCGGTTCCTACAATGAGCAGTTCTTC. The whole variable domain, filled in from reference TRBV5-4 and TRBJ2-1, reads ETGVTQSPTHLIKTRGQQVTLRCSSQSGHNTVSWYQQALGQGPQFIFQYYREEENGRGNFPPRFSGLQFPNYSSELNVNALELDDSALYLCASSFTSGSYNEQFFGPGTRLTVL.

There are many counts of this clonotype. The gene calls are TRBV7-9 and TRBJ2-7, with D perhaps TRBD2 (7 bases). Germline loops: CDR1 SEHNR, CDR2 FQNEAQ (reference sequence). The ends were cut back, 8 bases at V and 3 bases at J, with 17 bases in the middle. There are 14 residues in the CDR3. CDR3 in DNA: TGTGCCAGCTGCCCGGGGGGCCCCGTCTACGAGCAGTACTTC. This sequence encodes CASCPGGPVYEQYF. Supplemented by reference TRBV7-9 and TRBJ2-7, the full variable domain reads DTGVSQNPRHKITKRGQNVTFRCDPISEHNRLYWYRQTLGQGPEFLTYFQNEAQLEKSRLLSDRFSAERPKGSFSTLEIQRTEQGDSAMYLCASCPGGPVYEQYFGPGTRLTVT.

The sample holds one count of this clonotype. Since a much larger clone is just one base distant, this may be a read error. The chain couples TRBV10-3 to TRBJ2-5; D is unclear. Germline lookup yields CDR1 ENHRY and CDR2 SYGVKD. The CDR3 is 13 amino acids. Trimming cost V 8 bases and J 5 bases, with 15 bases left between them. In DNA form, the CDR3 reads TGTGCCATCTCCCCCAGTTCGTACGAGACCCAGTACTTC. Residues: CAISPSSYETQYF.

This clonotype was seen more than once but under ten times. The rearrangement joins TRBV7-2 to TRBJ1-5, with D possibly TRBD1 on 6 matching bases. Germline loops: CDR1 SGHTA, CDR2 FQGNSA. CDR3 size: 15 residues. V was clipped by 1 base and J by 6 bases, with 13 bases between them. The CDR3 loop is CASSLGGQGGQPQHF. The CDR3 DNA reads as TGTGCCAGCAGCTTAGGGGGGCAGGGCGGTCAGCCCCAGCATTTT. The whole variable domain, remainder taken from reference TRBV7-2 and TRBJ1-5, is GAGVSQSPSNKVTEKGKDVELRCDPISGHTALYWYRQSLGQGLEFLIYFQGNSAPDKSGLPSDRFSAERTGGSVSTLTIQRTQQEDSAVYLCASSLGGQGGQPQHFGDGTRLSIL.

The sample holds many counts of this clonotype. This chain uses TRBV5-1 with TRBJ2-1; 7 bases fit TRBD2. The CDR3 totals 14 residues. Losses at the gene ends were 0 bases for V and 12 bases for J; bases not matched to a gene: 9. Germline V gives CDR1 SGHRS, CDR2 YFSETQ. The CDR3 region is CASSLALADIGQFF. The CDR3 DNA is TGCGCCAGCAGCTTGGCTCTAGCGGATATTGGGCAGTTCTTC.

This clonotype has a count of ten or more. The chain links TRBV7-2 to TRBJ2-2, with a tentative D call TRBD2 (5 bases). V was pared by 5 bases and J by 7 bases, with 23 bases between. The CDR3 is 17 amino acids. Germline V gene data show CDR1 as SGHTA and CDR2 as FQGNSA. CDR3 region: CASSPAPGSGRGGELFF. DNA for the CDR3: TGTGCCAGCAGCCCCGCCCCTGGGAGCGGTCGAGGCGGGGAGCTGTTTTTT.

In this sample, this clonotype turned up many times. The genes are TRBV4-3 and TRBJ2-4, with 9 positions matching TRBD2. CDR1 is LGHNA, CDR2 YSLEER, per germline. The CDR3 loop spans 20 amino acids. V shed 0 bases and J 0 bases; nucleotides not matched to a gene: 12. CDR3 nucleotides: TGCGCCAGCAGCCAAGAATTTAGTCCTAGCGGGAAGTTAGCCAAAAACATTCAGTACTTC. It translates to CASSQEFSPSGKLAKNIQYF.

Many counts were recorded for this clonotype. The rearrangement uses TRBV24-1 and TRBJ2-1, with a tentative D call TRBD1 (6 bases). Trimming shortened V by 0 bases and J by 9 bases, and 8 bases separated the two germline ends. This CDR3 is built from 13 residues. Germline V gene data show CDR1 as KGHDR and CDR2 as SFDVKD. The chain's CDR3 is CATSDLLGGEQFF. The CDR3 coding sequence is TGTGCCACCAGTGATTTGCTAGGGGGTGAGCAGTTCTTC.

This clonotype was detected many times. The V call is TRBV20-1, the J call TRBJ2-1; unclear D gene. The CDR3 covers 14 residues. Germline-derived CDR1 and CDR2 are DFQATT and SNEGSKA (reference sequence). V was trimmed by 8 bases and J by 0 bases, leaving 14 bases between them. The CDR3 DNA reads as TGCAGTTCCCGACTCAGCGCCTCCTACAATGAGCAGTTCTTC. Protein sequence: CSSRLSASYNEQFF.

As for this clonotype: Just one base apart from a much larger clone, this may be a read error. The chain is built from TRBV7-8 and TRBJ2-3, with 10 bases fitting TRBD1. There are 16 residues in the CDR3. Germline CDR1 is SGHVS and CDR2 is FQNEAQ. In nucleotides, the CDR3 is TGTGTCAGCAGCTTAGGGGACAGGGGAAGGACAGATACGCAGTATTTT. This encodes CVSSLGDRGRTDTQYF. Full variable domain (missing parts from reference TRBV7-8 and TRBJ2-3): GAGVSQSPRYKVAKRGQDVALRCDPISGHVSLFWYQQALGQGPEFLTYFQNEAQLDKSGLPSDRFFAERPEGSVSTLKIQRTQQEDSAVYLCVSSLGDRGRTDTQYFGPGTRLTVL.

The chain couples TRBV20-1 to TRBJ2-7; TRBD1 agrees at 9 bases. From germline, CDR1 is DFQATT and CDR2 SNEGSKA (reference sequence). With 8 bases clipped from V and 4 bases from J, the junction kept 6 bases outside the gene matches. CDR3 length: 12 amino acids. The DNA of the CDR3 is TGCAGTACGGGACAGGGTGGATACGAGCAGTACTTC. Translation gives CSTGQGGYEQYF.

The sample holds many counts of this clonotype. The V and J genes are TRBV5-1 and TRBJ2-1; no clear D. The CDR3 loop spans 16 amino acids. CDR1 SGHRS and CDR2 YFSETQ come from the germline V gene. Between the trimmed V and J ends, which lost 0 bases and 0 bases, there was a span of 10 bases. CDR3 protein: CASSLVVSPSYNEQFF. Written as DNA, the CDR3 is TGCGCCAGCAGCTTGGTTGTGTCCCCCTCCTACAATGAGCAGTTCTTC.

This chain connects TRBV20-1 to TRBJ2-3; D unclear. The CDR3 contains 16 residues. CDR1 is DFQATT and CDR2 is SNEGSKA in the germline V gene (reference sequence). Trimming took off 4 bases at V and 0 bases at J, with 17 bases between the two ends. The CDR3 DNA follows: TGCAGTGCTACCCCCCCCCAACCACATAGCACAGATACGCAGTATTTT. This codes for CSATPPQPHSTDTQYF.

This clonotype was observed at least ten times. V usage is TRBV7-2 and J usage is TRBJ2-1, with TRBD1 matching 9 bases. CDR3 size: 16 residues. The germline V gene has CDR1 SGHTA and CDR2 FQGNSA. The V and J ends lost 5 bases and 4 bases, in that order; junction bases with no gene match: 9. The DNA for the CDR3 is TGTGCCAGCAGCGACAGAGTAGGACAGGGGTACAATGAGCAGTTCTTC. The encoded protein is CASSDRVGQGYNEQFF.

In this sample, this clonotype turned up many times. The chain has TRBV5-1 and TRBJ2-4; maybe TRBD1 (6 bases). Germline V gene lookup returns CDR1 SGHRS and CDR2 YFSETQ. The V end lost 0 bases, the J end lost 7 bases, and 11 bases lay between the germline ends. CDR3 length: 14 amino acids. The CDR3 coding sequence is TGCGCCAGCAGCTTGGTTGGGGACAACAACATTCAGTACTTC. Translated: CASSLVGDNNIQYF.

The chain combines TRBV20-1 with TRBJ1-2; 9 bases map to TRBD1. In germline, CDR1 is DFQATT, CDR2 SNEGSKA (reference sequence). V gave up 1 base and J gave up 4 bases; unmatched junction bases: 7. The CDR3 spans 15 residues. The CDR3 coding sequence is TGCAGTGCTAGAGTACGGGACAGGGCCCGCTATGGCTACACCTTC. Amino acid sequence: CSARVRDRARYGYTF.

This clonotype was detected many times. The J gene is TRBJ2-5, the V gene TRBV20-1; 9 bases fit TRBD2. V was pared by 0 bases and J by 5 bases, with 7 bases of the junction left unmatched. The CDR3 consists of 15 residues. Germline V CDR1 and CDR2: DFQATT, SNEGSKA (reference sequence). The CDR3 spells CSARDESSGTETQYF. Here the CDR3 DNA reads TGCAGTGCTAGAGATGAATCTAGCGGGACGGAGACCCAGTACTTC.